This entry lists 24 T cell receptor beta chains sequenced from one sample in a study of cytomegalovirus exposure and HLA in healthy donors. PCR was performed using 60 Vbeta and 13 Jbeta primers. Repertoires were generated with immunoSEQ multiplex PCR, while TCRdb's copy carries only in-frame clones and drops some. In the table there are approximately 180,000 clones, 80% to 85% of which are singletons. The sequencing sample was made of PBMCs. Receptor source: a woman between 40 and 55 years old in good health and CMV-seronegative.

J is TRBJ1-1 and V is TRBV11-2; no reliable D call. V shed 3 bases and J shed 1 base, with 15 bases lying between them. The CDR3 consists of 16 residues. Per germline, CDR1 SGHAT and CDR2 FQNNGV. The CDR3 bases are TGTGCCAGCAGCTTCGGAGTAGGACTGCCGAACACTGAAGCTTTCTTT. This sequence encodes CASSFGVGLPNTEAFF.

This clone was seen just once. This chain joins TRBV11-3 and TRBJ2-1, with D tentatively TRBD2 (5 bases). CDR1 SGHNT and CDR2 YENEEA come from the germline V gene. The CDR3 runs to 15 residues. The germline V and J ends were trimmed by 0 bases and 8 bases, with 14 bases remaining between them. For the CDR3, the DNA is TGTGCCAGCAGCTTAGAAACGAGCGGCGCGGATGAGCAGTTCTTC. As protein: CASSLETSGADEQFF.

The chain couples TRBV11-3 to TRBJ2-2, with TRBD1 identical over 9 bases. Germline V gene sequence: CDR1 SGHNT, CDR2 YENEEA. The junction had 17 bases not matched to a gene; V was cut back by 2 bases and J by 4 bases. The CDR3 is made up of 20 amino acids. The CDR3, as DNA: TGTGCCAGCAGCTTACATCCGAGGGACAGGGTGGTTAAGGTCACCGGGGAGCTGTTTTTT. It translates to CASSLHPRDRVVKVTGELFF.

The chain uses TRBV14 and TRBJ2-1; TRBD2 aligns across 12 bases. The CDR3 loop spans 17 amino acids. Germline CDR1 SGHDN, CDR2 FVKESK. Losses at the gene ends were 3 bases for V and 4 bases for J; bases not matched to a gene: 7. The CDR3 spells CASSHFRTSGTYNEQFF. CDR3 nucleotides: TGTGCCAGCAGCCACTTTAGGACTAGCGGGACGTACAATGAGCAGTTCTTC.

The genes are TRBV11-3 and TRBJ1-3; no clear D gene. V shed 7 bases and J shed 4 bases, with 11 bases lying between them. This CDR3 region has 13 residues. The germline V gene has CDR1 SGHNT and CDR2 YENEEA. Here the CDR3 reads CASNGLPGNTIYF. Here the CDR3 DNA reads TGTGCCAGCAACGGGTTGCCCGGAAACACCATATATTTT.

This chain uses TRBV10-3 with TRBJ2-5; perhaps TRBD1 as D (6 bases). The CDR3 runs to 13 residues. Germline loops: CDR1 ENHRY, CDR2 SYGVKD. The V gene lost 8 bases and the J gene lost 5 bases, with 15 bases spanning the gap. The CDR3 loop reads CAIGMNQGETQYF. The CDR3, as DNA: TGTGCCATCGGGATGAATCAGGGGGAGACCCAGTACTTC.

J is TRBJ2-3 and V is TRBV5-1; D gene unclear. Looked up from germline, CDR1 is SGHRS and CDR2 is YFSETQ. The ends were cut back, 2 bases at V and 0 bases at J, with 10 bases in the middle. The CDR3 covers 15 residues. The DNA of the CDR3 is TGCGCCAGCAGCTTCCTGACACCTAGCACAGATACGCAGTATTTT. Translated: CASSFLTPSTDTQYF.

The rearrangement joins TRBV2 to TRBJ2-5; the D gene is possibly TRBD1 (6 bases). The CDR3 extends over 15 amino acids. V lost 7 bases, J lost 4 bases, and 19 bases lay in between. From germline, CDR1 is SNHLY and CDR2 FYNNEI. In DNA form, the CDR3 reads TGTGCCAGCAATGAGGGGAAGGGGGTATTAGAGACCCAGTACTTC. Translating it yields CASNEGKGVLETQYF.

The V call is TRBV5-6, the J call TRBJ1-1; D remains ambiguous. V dropped 4 bases and J dropped 5 bases, with 6 bases sitting between them. CDR3 size: 11 residues. Germline loops: CDR1 SGHDT, CDR2 YYEEEE. Here the CDR3 reads CASSGGTEAFF. DNA for the CDR3: TGTGCCAGCAGCGGCGGGACTGAAGCTTTCTTT.

CDR3 in amino acids: CASRGPYNSPLHF. The DNA for the CDR3 is TGTGCCAGCAGGGGGCCTTATAATTCACCCCTCCACTTT. This rearrangement joins TRBV2 to TRBJ1-6, with TRBD1 as a possible D gene (5 bases). The CDR3 runs to 13 residues. CDR1 is SNHLY and CDR2 is FYNNEI in the germline V gene. Trimming took 6 bases from V and 4 from J, leaving 7 bases between them. The whole variable domain, remainder taken from reference TRBV2 and TRBJ1-6, is EPEVTQTPSHQVTQMGQEVILRCVPISNHLYFYWYRQILGQKVEFLVSFYNNEISEKSEIFDDQFSVERPDGSNFTLKIRSTKLEDSAMYFCASRGPYNSPLHFGNGTRLTVT.

This clone came up once. V is TRBV7-6 and J is TRBJ1-5; no definite D call. This CDR3 spans 15 amino acids. CDR1 and CDR2 (germline): SGHVS, FNYEAQ. V was cut by 6 bases and J by 4 bases, with 16 bases left in between. The CDR3 coding sequence is TGTGCCAGCAGATACCGACTAGGGCCGAATCAGCCCCAGCATTTT. Translated: CASRYRLGPNQPQHF.

This chain uses TRBV6-1 with TRBJ1-2, with D unclear. The CDR3 consists of 13 residues. Trimming pared 4 bases from V and 6 bases from J, leaving 12 bases between. Germline V lookup: CDR1 MNHNS, CDR2 SASEGT. The CDR3 spells CASSVGRVDGYTF. CDR3 DNA sequence: TGTGCCAGCAGTGTGGGGAGGGTTGATGGCTACACCTTC.

The chain has TRBV4-3 and TRBJ1-4, with D unclear. V was pared by 0 bases and J by 0 bases, with 11 bases between. The V gene's germline CDR1 is LGHNA and CDR2 YSLEER. The CDR3 has 17 residues. The CDR3 DNA is TGCGCCAGCAGCCAAGAGGAGACGCAAGCAACTAATGAAAAACTGTTTTTT. Protein product: CASSQEETQATNEKLFF.

V and J are TRBV30 and TRBJ2-7; TRBD2 might be the D (5 bases). The germline V gene has CDR1 GTSNPN and CDR2 SVGIG (reference sequence). The V end was cut by 2 bases, the J end by 3 bases, with 17 bases between. CDR3 size: 15 residues. CDR3 sequence (DNA): TGTGCCTGGAGTTTTGGTAGACTAAACAACTACGAGCAGTACTTC. Protein sequence: CAWSFGRLNNYEQYF. Full variable domain (rest looked up from reference TRBV30 and TRBJ2-7): SQTIHQWPATLVQPVGSPLSLECTVEGTSNPNLYWYRQAAGRGLQLLFYSVGIGQISSEVPQNLSASRPQDRQFILSSKKLLLSDSGFYLCAWSFGRLNNYEQYFGPGTRLTVT.

This clone was detected only a few times. The rearrangement joins TRBV4-3 to TRBJ1-5; the D is unclear. CDR1 and CDR2 from the germline V gene are LGHNA and YSLEER. The ends were cut back, 0 bases at V and 0 bases at J, with 6 bases in the middle. CDR3 length: 15 amino acids. The CDR3: CASSQDGVSNQPQHF. CDR3 DNA sequence: TGCGCCAGCAGCCAAGATGGAGTTAGCAATCAGCCCCAGCATTTT.

The chain employs TRBV4-3 and TRBJ2-7; no firm D call. Per the germline V gene, CDR1 is LGHNA and CDR2 is YSLEER. The CDR3 has 14 amino acids. Between the trimmed V and J ends, which lost 6 bases and 2 bases, there was a span of 14 bases. As DNA, the CDR3 is TGCGCCAGCAGTGTGTTAACTAATCCCTACGAGCAGTACTTC. Its translation: CASSVLTNPYEQYF.

V and J are TRBV15 and TRBJ2-1; D may be TRBD1 (6 bases). The ends were cut back, 0 bases at V and 5 bases at J, with 17 bases in the middle. This CDR3 spans 17 amino acids. Germline loops: CDR1 LNHNV, CDR2 YYDKDF (reference sequence). Here the CDR3 DNA reads TGTGCCACCAGCAGAGAGAGGTGGTTTAGGGGGAACAATGAGCAGTTCTTC. Its protein is CATSRERWFRGNNEQFF. The full variable domain, with the rest looked up from reference TRBV15 and TRBJ2-1, is DAMVIQNPRYQVTQFGKPVTLSCSQTLNHNVMYWYQQKSSQAPKLLFHYYDKDFNNEADTPDNFQSRRPNTSFCFLDIRSPGLGDTAMYLCATSRERWFRGNNEQFFGPGTRLTVL.

The chain is built from TRBV5-8 and TRBJ2-3, with 8 bases fitting TRBD1. The CDR3 length is 16 residues. Losses at the gene ends were 0 bases for V and 4 bases for J; bases not matched to a gene: 7. Germline V gives CDR1 SGHTS, CDR2 YDEGEE. CDR3 DNA sequence: TGTGCCAGCAGCTTGGCCGGCAGGGGGCCAGCAGATACGCAGTATTTT. Translated, it gives CASSLAGRGPADTQYF. The full variable domain, in which reference TRBV5-8 and TRBJ2-3 provide the parts outside the CDR3, is EAGVTQSPTHLIKTRGQQATLRCSPISGHTSVYWYQQALGLGLQFLLWYDEGEERNRGNFPPRFSGRQFPNYSSELNVNALELEDSALYLCASSLAGRGPADTQYFGPGTRLTVL.

Concerning this clone: A read error may account for a junction end that differs from germline. The chain employs TRBV7-2 and TRBJ1-1; D gene ambiguous. CDR1 is SGHTA and CDR2 is FQGNSA in the germline V gene. CDR3 length equals 13 residues. The CDR3 spells CANSLRVNTEAFF. DNA for the CDR3: TGTGCCAACAGCTTACGGGTAAACACTGAAGCTTTCTTT.

The chain carries TRBV27 and TRBJ1-4; TRBD1 is a possible D gene (5 bases). The CDR3 is 15 amino acids. Germline-derived CDR1 and CDR2 are MNHEY and SMNVEV (reference sequence). Between the trimmed V and J ends, which lost 3 bases and 1 base, there was a span of 9 bases. The CDR3 DNA reads TGTGCCAGCAGTTTCGGGGGTGGAACTAATGAAAAACTGTTTTTT. It is translated as CASSFGGGTNEKLFF.

The genes are TRBV29-1 and TRBJ1-1, with a possible D match to TRBD1 (6 bases). Deletions cut 4 bases from V and 7 bases from J, with 19 bases between. CDR1 is SQVTM, CDR2 ANQGSEA, per germline. The CDR3 is 14 amino acids. CDR3 bases: TGCAGCGTTGTATCGGCAGGGGAAGTTCGTGAAGCTTTCTTT. It translates to CSVVSAGEVREAFF. Full variable domain (rest looked up from reference TRBV29-1 and TRBJ1-1): SAVISQKPSRDICQRGTSLTIQCQVDSQVTMMFWYRQQPGQSLTLIATANQGSEATYESGFVIDKFPISRPNLTFSTLTVSNMSPEDSSIYLCSVVSAGEVREAFFGQGTRLTVV.

The chain couples TRBV7-9 to TRBJ2-3; 7 bases align to TRBD1. Germline V gene lookup returns CDR1 SEHNR and CDR2 FQNEAQ (reference sequence). The CDR3 loop spans 15 amino acids. V trimming: 5 bases; J trimming: 2 bases; junction bases outside the gene matches: 7. The CDR3 DNA follows: TGTGCCAGCAGCCCGAGGGGGCCTCCCACAGATACGCAGTATTTT. Its protein product is CASSPRGPPTDTQYF.

The rearrangement uses TRBV9 and TRBJ2-2; 7 bases are a match to TRBD1. CDR1 SGDLS and CDR2 YYNGEE come from the germline V gene. V shed 2 bases, J shed 1 base, and the junction held 5 bases outside the gene matches. This CDR3 region has 16 residues. CDR3 sequence reads: CASSVAGQVNTGELFF. DNA for the CDR3: TGTGCCAGCAGCGTGGCTGGACAGGTGAACACCGGGGAGCTGTTTTTT.

This clone appeared a single time. Relative to the germline gene, one junction end is altered; a read error may explain this. The chain joins TRBV7-9 to TRBJ2-3; TRBD2 might be the D (5 bases). CDR1 and CDR2 from the germline V gene are SEHNR and FQNEAQ (reference sequence). There are 17 residues in the CDR3. CDR3 protein: CSSSRGLAELSTDTQYF. DNA for the CDR3: TGTTCCAGCAGCCGCGGGTTGGCGGAGCTAAGCACAGATACGCAGTATTTT.